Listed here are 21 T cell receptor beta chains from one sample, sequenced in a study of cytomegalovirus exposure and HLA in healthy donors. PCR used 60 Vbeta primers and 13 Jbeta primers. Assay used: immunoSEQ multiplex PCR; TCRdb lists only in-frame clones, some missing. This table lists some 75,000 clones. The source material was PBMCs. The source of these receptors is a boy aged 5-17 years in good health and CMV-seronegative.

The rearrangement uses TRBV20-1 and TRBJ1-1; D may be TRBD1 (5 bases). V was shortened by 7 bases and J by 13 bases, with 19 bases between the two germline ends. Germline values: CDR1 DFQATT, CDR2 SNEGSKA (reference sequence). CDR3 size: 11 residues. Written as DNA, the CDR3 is TGCAGTGTACAGCAGGGCCAAAAGGATTTCTTT. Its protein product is CSVQQGQKDFF.

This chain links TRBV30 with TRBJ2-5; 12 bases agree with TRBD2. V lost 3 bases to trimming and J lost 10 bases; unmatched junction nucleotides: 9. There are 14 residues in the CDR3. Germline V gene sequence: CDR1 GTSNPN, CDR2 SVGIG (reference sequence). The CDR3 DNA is TGTGCCTGGAGCTCGGCTAGCGGGGGGGCTTTCCAGTACTTC. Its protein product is CAWSSASGGAFQYF.

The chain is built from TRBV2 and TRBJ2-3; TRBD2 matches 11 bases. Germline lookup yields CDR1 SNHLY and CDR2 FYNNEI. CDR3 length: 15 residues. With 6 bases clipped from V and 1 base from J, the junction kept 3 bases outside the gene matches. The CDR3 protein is CASSSTSGGTDTQYF. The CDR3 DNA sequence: TGTGCCAGCAGCTCGACTAGCGGGGGCACAGATACGCAGTATTTT.

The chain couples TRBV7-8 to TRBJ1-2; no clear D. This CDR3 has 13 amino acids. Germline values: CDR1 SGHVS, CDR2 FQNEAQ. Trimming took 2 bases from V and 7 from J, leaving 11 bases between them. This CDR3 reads CASSLLRVTGYTF. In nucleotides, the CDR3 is TGTGCCAGCAGCTTACTACGGGTGACTGGCTACACCTTC. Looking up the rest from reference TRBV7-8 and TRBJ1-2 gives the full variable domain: GAGVSQSPRYKVAKRGQDVALRCDPISGHVSLFWYQQALGQGPEFLTYFQNEAQLDKSGLPSDRFFAERPEGSVSTLKIQRTQQEDSAVYLCASSLLRVTGYTFGSGTRLTVV.

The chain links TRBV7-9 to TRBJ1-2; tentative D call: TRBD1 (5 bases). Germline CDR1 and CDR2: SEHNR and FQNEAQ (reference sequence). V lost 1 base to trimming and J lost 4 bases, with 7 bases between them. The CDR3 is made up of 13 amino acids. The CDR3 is CASSLGTPYGYTF. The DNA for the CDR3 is TGTGCCAGCAGCTTAGGGACACCCTATGGCTACACCTTC. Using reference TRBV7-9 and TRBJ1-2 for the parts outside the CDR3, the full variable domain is DTGVSQNPRHKITKRGQNVTFRCDPISEHNRLYWYRQTLGQGPEFLTYFQNEAQLEKSRLLSDRFSAERPKGSFSTLEIQRTEQGDSAMYLCASSLGTPYGYTFGSGTRLTVV.

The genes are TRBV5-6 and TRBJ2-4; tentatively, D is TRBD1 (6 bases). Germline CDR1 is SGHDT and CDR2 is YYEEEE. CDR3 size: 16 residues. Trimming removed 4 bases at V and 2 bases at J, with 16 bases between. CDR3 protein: CASSRTARGTKNIQYF. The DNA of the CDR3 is TGTGCCAGCAGCCGCACGGCCAGGGGTACCAAAAACATTCAGTACTTC.

The CDR3 spells CASRNPAGALNTEAFF. CDR3 coding DNA: TGCGCCAGCCGAAACCCTGCGGGGGCGTTAAACACTGAAGCTTTCTTT. The chain joins TRBV4-1 to TRBJ1-1; D possibly corresponds to TRBD1 (6 bases). CDR1 and CDR2 from the germline V gene are MGHRA and YSYEKL. The V and J ends lost 8 bases and 2 bases respectively, with 21 bases between them. This CDR3 region has 16 residues.

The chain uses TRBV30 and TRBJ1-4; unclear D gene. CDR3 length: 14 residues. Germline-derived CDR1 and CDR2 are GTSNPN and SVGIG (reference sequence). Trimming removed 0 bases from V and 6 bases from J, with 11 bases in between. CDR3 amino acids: CAWSVPGIDEKLFF. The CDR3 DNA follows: TGTGCCTGGAGTGTACCCGGGATCGATGAAAAACTGTTTTTT.

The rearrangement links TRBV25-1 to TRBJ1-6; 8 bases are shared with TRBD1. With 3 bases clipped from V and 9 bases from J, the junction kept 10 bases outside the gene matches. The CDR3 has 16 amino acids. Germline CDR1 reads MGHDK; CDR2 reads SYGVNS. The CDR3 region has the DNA TGTGCCAGCAGTGACGGGGGGACAGGCTTGAGTTCACCCCTCCACTTT. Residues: CASSDGGTGLSSPLHF.

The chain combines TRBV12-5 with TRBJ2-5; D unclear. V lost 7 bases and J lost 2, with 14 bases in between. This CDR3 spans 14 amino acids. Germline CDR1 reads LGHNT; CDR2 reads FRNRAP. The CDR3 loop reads CASALSGIQETQYF. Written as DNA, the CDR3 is TGTGCTAGTGCTCTTTCGGGTATACAAGAGACCCAGTACTTC.

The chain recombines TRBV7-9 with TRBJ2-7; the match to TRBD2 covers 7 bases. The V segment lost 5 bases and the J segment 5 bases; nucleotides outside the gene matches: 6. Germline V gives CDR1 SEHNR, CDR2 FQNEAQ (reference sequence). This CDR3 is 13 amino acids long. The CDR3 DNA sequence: TGTGCCAGCAGCCAAAGCGGGAATCACGAGCAGTACTTC. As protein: CASSQSGNHEQYF.

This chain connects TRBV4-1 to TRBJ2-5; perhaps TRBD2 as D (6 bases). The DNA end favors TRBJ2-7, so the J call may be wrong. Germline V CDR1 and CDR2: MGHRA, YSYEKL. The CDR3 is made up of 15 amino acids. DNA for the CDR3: TGCGCCAGCAGCCAAGAGAGCGGGTTCGCCTACGAGCAGTACTTC. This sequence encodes CASSQESGFAYEQYF.

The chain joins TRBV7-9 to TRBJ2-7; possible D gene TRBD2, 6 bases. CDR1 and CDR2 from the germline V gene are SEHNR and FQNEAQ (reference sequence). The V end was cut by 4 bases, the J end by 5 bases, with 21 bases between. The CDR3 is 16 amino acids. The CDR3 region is CASSSYTSSGVHEQYF. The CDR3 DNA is TGTGCCAGCAGCTCGTACACCTCCTCGGGGGTCCACGAGCAGTACTTC.

CDR3 sequence (DNA): TGTGCCAGCAGCTGGGGACTAGCCAATGAGCAGTTCTTC. It translates to CASSWGLANEQFF. V and J are TRBV5-5 and TRBJ2-1, with 9 bases matching TRBD2. CDR1 is SGHKS and CDR2 is YYEKEE in the germline V gene (reference sequence). V lost 3 bases and J lost 6; bases outside the gene matches: 1. The CDR3 extends over 13 amino acids.

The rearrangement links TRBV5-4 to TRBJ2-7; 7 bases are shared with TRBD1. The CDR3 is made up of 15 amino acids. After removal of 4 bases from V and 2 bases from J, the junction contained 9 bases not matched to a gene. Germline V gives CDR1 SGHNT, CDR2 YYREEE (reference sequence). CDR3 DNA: TGTGCCAGCAGCCCCCGGACAGGCAAAACCTACGAGCAGTACTTC. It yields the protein CASSPRTGKTYEQYF.

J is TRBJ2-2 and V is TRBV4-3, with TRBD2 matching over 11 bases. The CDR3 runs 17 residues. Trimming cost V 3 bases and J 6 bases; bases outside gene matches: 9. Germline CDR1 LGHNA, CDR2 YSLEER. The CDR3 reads CASSHRTSGSRSGELFF. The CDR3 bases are TGCGCCAGCAGCCACAGGACTAGCGGGTCTCGATCCGGGGAGCTGTTTTTT.

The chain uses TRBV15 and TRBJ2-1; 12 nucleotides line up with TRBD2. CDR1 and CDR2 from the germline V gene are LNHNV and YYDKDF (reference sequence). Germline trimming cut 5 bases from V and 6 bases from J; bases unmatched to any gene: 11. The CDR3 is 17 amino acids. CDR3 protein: CATSSQQLAGGFNEQFF. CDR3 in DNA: TGTGCCACCAGCTCCCAGCAACTAGCGGGAGGCTTCAATGAGCAGTTCTTC.

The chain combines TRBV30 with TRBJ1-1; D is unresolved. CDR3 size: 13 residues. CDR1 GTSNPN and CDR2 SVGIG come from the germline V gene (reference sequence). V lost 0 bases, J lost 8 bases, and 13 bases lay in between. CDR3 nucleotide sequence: TGTGCCTGGAGTGTGGCGTGGGGAGCCGAAGCTTTCTTT. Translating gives CAWSVAWGAEAFF.

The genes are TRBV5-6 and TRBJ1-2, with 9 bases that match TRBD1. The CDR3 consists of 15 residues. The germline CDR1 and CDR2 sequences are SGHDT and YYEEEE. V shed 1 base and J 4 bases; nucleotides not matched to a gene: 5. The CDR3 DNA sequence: TGTGCCAGCAGCTTGAAGGGACAGGGACTCTATGGCTACACCTTC. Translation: CASSLKGQGLYGYTF.

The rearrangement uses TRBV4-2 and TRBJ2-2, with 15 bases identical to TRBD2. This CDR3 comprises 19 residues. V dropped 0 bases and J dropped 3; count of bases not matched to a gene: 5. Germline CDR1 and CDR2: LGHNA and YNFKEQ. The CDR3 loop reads CASSQDGTSGRRDTGELFF. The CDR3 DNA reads TGTGCCAGCAGCCAAGATGGGACTAGCGGGAGGAGGGACACCGGGGAGCTGTTTTTT.

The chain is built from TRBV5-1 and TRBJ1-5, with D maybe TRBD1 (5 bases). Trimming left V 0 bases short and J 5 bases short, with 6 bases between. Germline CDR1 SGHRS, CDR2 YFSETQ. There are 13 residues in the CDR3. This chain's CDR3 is CASSLGRDQPQHF. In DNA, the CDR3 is TGCGCCAGCAGCTTGGGCAGGGATCAGCCCCAGCATTTT. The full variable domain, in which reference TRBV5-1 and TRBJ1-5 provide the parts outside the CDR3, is KAGVTQTPRYLIKTRGQQVTLSCSPISGHRSVSWYQQTPGQGLQFLFEYFSETQRNKGNFPGRFSGRQFSNSRSEMNVSTLELGDSALYLCASSLGRDQPQHFGDGTRLSIL.